The clone carrying this T cell receptor beta chain has more than one count but fewer than ten. In germline, CDR1 is SGHNT, CDR2 YYREEE (reference sequence). V lost 0 bases, J lost 13 bases, and 17 bases lay in between. The CDR3 runs 14 residues. The entry originates in a study of T cells after yellow fever vaccination. Study results and caveats: Most clones from primary vaccination were detected again post-booster (96% CD4, 70% to 90% CD8). Some clonotypes were seen in both the CD4 and the CD8 compartments. These made up a small share and likely arose from convergent recombination. The presence of abundant clonotypes contaminating from the bulk population was possible in FACS-sorted repertoires.

Universal primer sites and UMIs were introduced during 5'RACE template-switching synthesis of TCR cDNA. TCRdb re-called the 5' RACE reads through MiXCR, storing one row per CDR3 protein. This table has about 42,000 distinct CDR3 sequences, around 6.4% appearing once. This chain links TRBV5-4 with TRBJ2-1; D unresolved. The specimen comprised PBMCs, either bulk or a sorted T-cell subset (CD4+, CD8+, memory, or dextramer-sorted; not recorded which), sampled 45 days after the yellow fever booster vaccination. The clonotype was recovered from a young man who received the YFV17D yellow fever vaccine. The CDR3 DNA is TGTGCCAGCAGCTTGGCCTATGCTTCATCCCCCCAGTTCTTC. This encodes CASSLAYASSPQFF.